This TCR beta chain was profiled in a study of T cells after yellow fever vaccination (dated by TCRdb to about 2019). As for the study more broadly: Staining for CD3, CD45RA, CCR7 and CD95 was used to sort memory subsets (EM, EMRA, CM and Tscm) on a BD FACS Aria III. Libraries from fractions with low cell numbers were prepared with the SMART-Seq v4 Ultra Low Input RNA kit. The cohort comprised two healthy male donors, one aged 18 to 29 and one aged 30 to 40 years. Blood was drawn at multiple timepoints before and after primary and secondary immunization, with bulk PBMC replicates and cell subsets isolated. To follow T-cell clones before and after both primary and booster YFV17D yellow fever vaccination, bulk TCR alpha and beta repertoires underwent longitudinal sequencing. Sorting of memory subsets took place on days 0, 15 and 45 and at 18 months after primary vaccination, as well as on days 0, 15 and 45 after the 30-year booster.

CDR1 and CDR2, looked up from the germline V gene (reference sequence), are LGHDT and YNNKEL. Spanning cysteine to phenylalanine, the CDR3 consists of 14 amino acids. Just the 42-base CDR3 DNA is kept, in frame starting at base 1. Trimming removed 0 bases from V and 2 bases from J, leaving 8 bases between the germline ends. TCR cDNA was synthesized by 5'RACE template switching, through which a universal primer site and unique molecular identifiers were introduced. Priming for cDNA synthesis came from both the TCR alpha and TCR beta constant segments. Library amplification involved two PCR steps, and the second step added sample barcodes and sequencing adapters. Sequencing of the libraries was done on either Illumina HiSeq 2500 (2x100 bp) or NovaSeq (2x150 bp). Per the authors' processing: Demultiplexing of reads and collapsing into UMI consensus sequences were performed with MIGEC, and V(D)J alignment was carried out with MiXCR. Clonotypes responding to the vaccine were identified with edgeR on replicate PBMC samples, with the criteria of FDR below 0.01 and a log2 fold change above 5 up to day 15. CD4 or CD8 identity was assigned to each bulk clonotype according to whether the clonotype was present at higher abundance in the sequenced CD4 repertoire or the sequenced CD8 repertoire. To estimate how each clone was distributed across memory phenotypes, clonotype frequencies in memory subsets were weighted by the numbers of FACS-sorted cells. The public reads were quality trimmed at Q25 with fastp and then assembled into clones with MiXCR by TCRdb, keeping productive beta chains. Every CDR3 protein is listed once, alongside the most common genes and DNA of its rows. The V and J calls were determined by TCRdb, not by the authors. The table for this sample lists around 30,000 distinct CDR3 sequences; just under 6.5% of them were counted only once. Jointly, the top ten make up 20% to 25% of the sample.

The study at large found these results: On day 0, almost all vaccine-responding clonotypes were below detection in the sorted memory subsets. Because abundant contaminating clonotypes from the bulk population could be contained in FACS-sorted repertoires, computational filtering was required. A small share of clonotypes occurred in both CD4 and CD8 compartments, likely arising from convergent recombination. Most clones expanded after primary vaccination (roughly 96% of CD4 and roughly 90% of CD8) were re-detected after the booster, suggesting that broad memory maintenance occurred. Only a couple of donors were included in the study, so the extent to which the findings can be generalized is limited. Compared with the primary T-cell response, the secondary T-cell response was weaker but faster, peaking on day 5 rather than day 15.

Taken with the paper, the label for treatment or condition translates to: live attenuated yellow fever vaccine strain. PBMCs were isolated from peripheral blood using a standard Ficoll-Paque protocol. For sorted memory subsets, RNA extraction was done with the RNeasy Micro Kit. The table lists this clonotype with a few counts. There are no base qualities to consult, and no much larger clone falls within one base. The sequenced sample was PBMCs, either bulk or a sorted T-cell subset (CD4+, CD8+, memory, or dextramer-sorted; not recorded which), obtained on the day of the yellow fever booster vaccination. This clonotype was obtained from a man aged 25 to 40 who received the YFV17D yellow fever vaccine. The chain links TRBV3-1 with TRBJ2-7, with the D gene not confidently named. The DNA sequence is given as TGTGCCAGCAGCCAAGAAGGTCGACCCTACGAGCAGTACTTC. It codes for CASSQEGRPYEQYF.